This TCR beta chain was recovered during a study of CD8 T cells in ankylosing spondylitis (dated by TCRdb to between 2016 and 2019). About the investigation overall: The study profiled T cell receptor beta repertoires in healthy donors and ankylosing spondylitis patients to find disease-linked TCR variants. The full study cohort comprised around 25 ankylosing spondylitis patients and about 110 healthy donors. Peripheral blood was sampled, and synovial fluid was also collected from ankylosing spondylitis patients.

The listed sequencing device is Illumina HiSeq 2500. Quantitative 5'-RACE with molecular barcodes was used to prepare TCR beta libraries. The study's own analysis went as follows. A new computational method based on a probabilistic model of VDJ rearrangement was used to identify disease-linked TCR variants. Using fastp at Q25 and MiXCR, TCRdb reprocessed the public reads and kept productive beta chains. A single entry per CDR3 protein holds the most common genes and DNA from its merged rows. These V and J calls originate from TCRdb's pipeline instead of the authors' own analysis. The sample table lists 30,000 to 45,000 distinct CDR3 sequences, under 15% of them with a count of one. In total, the top ten clones hold approximately 33% of the sample. V and J lose 5 bases and 4 bases, and a span of 23 bases separates them. From the cysteine through the phenylalanine, the CDR3 covers 17 amino acids. Only the CDR3 DNA stays, 51 bases, in frame from base 1. Sequences MNHNS (CDR1) and SASEGT (CDR2) are obtained from the germline V gene.

Broader findings and caveats from the paper: In peripheral blood, the disease-linked clones were found at relatively low frequencies and had a CD8+ phenotype. Some motif variants had previously been reported in the synovial fluid and blood of reactive arthritis patients, which suggests shared mechanisms of disease initiation. Significant enrichment of the disease-linked clones was reported in matched synovial fluid samples from ankylosing spondylitis patients. Blood from ankylosing spondylitis patients appeared to be characterized by a TCR beta motif composed of about eight highly homologous amino acid variants.

Synovial fluid samples and blood samples obtained from the same ankylosing spondylitis patients were matched. Concerning this clonotype itself: Its antigen target is currently unknown. Base quality data are lacking; no much larger clone is found one base away.

The sequenced material came from synovial fluid, either unsorted or a sorted T cell fraction (not recorded which). The chain is made from TRBV6-1 and TRBJ2-5; D gene: possibly TRBD1, on 5 matching bases. This sequence was found in a male donor with ankylosing spondylitis. This receptor carries the CDR3 CASSITARQNLGETQYF. The nucleotide sequence reads TGTGCCAGCAGTATCACAGCGAGACAGAACCTTGGAGAGACCCAGTACTTC.